This T cell receptor beta chain came from a study of shared clonotypes between healthy human individuals. The study's findings and limits: Generation probability values for non-shared clonotypes were lower than those for clonotypes shared by all four donors. Sequencing depth was predicted to influence how clonotypes are shared among donors. Clonotype sharing across a handful of donors was observed for around 4.8% of naive CD4 clonotypes.

CD8 cells regarded as naive lacked CD45RO, were positively chosen for CCR7, and omitted terminally differentiated effector memory CD45RA+ cells. V lost 0 bases and J lost 0; bases outside the gene matches: 2. Per the germline V gene, CDR1 is SGHRS and CDR2 is YFSETQ. CDR3 size: 15 residues. A few counts support this clone. Its antigen is currently unknown. Other DNA sequences from this sample encode an identical CDR3 as well. Sequencing used immunoSEQ multiplex PCR; TCRdb keeps in-frame clones, though not all of them. Here the sample spans about 550,000 clones, nearly 97% being singletons. The sequencing sample was made of naive CD8+ T cells sorted from blood. V usage is TRBV5-1 and J usage is TRBJ1-1; 7 nucleotides line up with TRBD1. The sequence was obtained from a woman aged 25 to 39 in good health. CDR3 protein: CASSLGQGLNTEAFF. CDR3 in DNA: TGCGCCAGCAGCTTGGGACAGGGCCTGAACACTGAAGCTTTCTTT.